Following are 19 T cell receptor beta chains from one sample sequenced in a study of cytotoxic CD8 clonotypes in ibrutinib-treated CLL. TCRdb's table, derived via immunoSEQ multiplex PCR, lists solely in-frame clones and lacks some. The data contain some 200,000 clones, around three quarters of them seen just once; the ten biggest clones take up about an eighth. The sequences come from PBMCs, collected after 24 months of ibrutinib treatment. The receptor source for this set is a human donor with chronic lymphocytic leukemia.

V usage is TRBV5-1 and J usage is TRBJ2-5; D is unresolved. V was cut by 0 bases and J by 3 bases, with 9 bases left in between. The CDR3 contains 14 residues. Germline CDR1 and CDR2: SGHRS and YFSETQ. Written as DNA, the CDR3 is TGCGCCAGCAGCTTGGGGTGGGTTGAAGAGACCCAGTACTTC. This codes for CASSLGWVEETQYF.

The chain links TRBV7-9 to TRBJ1-2, with D unclear. Trimming left V 0 bases short and J 5 bases short, with 13 bases between. The CDR3 is 15 amino acids. Germline V gene sequence: CDR1 SEHNR, CDR2 FQNEAQ (reference sequence). CDR3 residues: CASSLAGLKGYGYTF. The CDR3 nucleotides are TGTGCCAGCAGCTTAGCTGGCCTTAAGGGATATGGCTACACCTTC.

The genes are TRBV4-1 and TRBJ2-3; 10 bases align to TRBD2. The germline CDR1 and CDR2 sequences are MGHRA and YSYEKL. The CDR3 runs 17 residues. The V and J ends lost 1 base and 5 bases, in that order; junction bases with no gene match: 9. The CDR3 nucleotides are TGCGCCAGCAGCCAAGTACTAGCGGGAACCTTAGGAGATACGCAGTATTTT. Its translation is CASSQVLAGTLGDTQYF.

This clone turned up a few times. The chain couples TRBV7-8 to TRBJ1-1; possibly TRBD1 for D (5 bases). The CDR3 covers 14 residues. Germline CDR1 reads SGHVS; CDR2 reads FQNEAQ. Trimming pared 8 bases from V and 5 bases from J, leaving 18 bases between. As DNA, the CDR3 is TGTGCCAGCCGCCTAATAGGGGCCGGGACTGAAGCTTTCTTT. Its protein product is CASRLIGAGTEAFF.

V is TRBV9 and J is TRBJ1-5; D is undetermined. Germline V lookup: CDR1 SGDLS, CDR2 YYNGEE. The CDR3 has 14 amino acids. Trimming took 4 bases from V and 9 from J, leaving 17 bases between them. CDR3 bases: TGTGCCAGCAGCCCAGGAGAGGGCCGCGGGCCCCAGCATTTT. It translates to CASSPGEGRGPQHF.

The V call is TRBV10-1, the J call TRBJ2-1, with D perhaps TRBD2 (6 bases). In germline, CDR1 is WNHNN, CDR2 SYGVQD (reference sequence). CDR3 size: 16 residues. V gave up 4 bases and J gave up 0 bases, with 13 bases separating them. CDR3 protein: CASSALGGGSYNEQFF. The CDR3, as DNA: TGCGCCAGCAGTGCCTTGGGGGGAGGCTCCTACAATGAGCAGTTCTTC.

This chain uses TRBV27 with TRBJ2-7, with D possibly being TRBD2 (7 bases). V gave up 2 bases and J gave up 5 bases, with 10 bases separating them. Germline CDR1 reads MNHEY; CDR2 reads SMNVEV (reference sequence). The CDR3 consists of 13 residues. CDR3 loop: CASSLREGDEQYF. In DNA, the CDR3 is TGTGCCAGCAGTTTAAGGGAGGGGGACGAGCAGTACTTC.

The chain is built from TRBV28 and TRBJ2-3; no firm D call. Per germline, CDR1 MDHEN and CDR2 SYDVKM. The CDR3 is 12 residues long. V shed 7 bases and J shed 1 base, with 6 bases lying between them. CDR3 protein: CASKIRTDTQYF. The CDR3 nucleotides read TGTGCCAGCAAAATTCGCACAGATACGCAGTATTTT.

The chain carries TRBV18 and TRBJ2-7, with 7 bases lining up with TRBD1. Losses at the gene ends were 5 bases for V and 2 bases for J; bases not matched to a gene: 9. The CDR3 length is 15 residues. The germline gives CDR1 KGHSH, CDR2 LQKENI. The DNA for the CDR3 is TGTGCCAGCTCAAGGGGGACAGCCTCCACCTACGAGCAGTACTTC. This gives the protein CASSRGTASTYEQYF.

This clone has more than one count but fewer than ten. The rearrangement uses TRBV14 and TRBJ2-7; D is ambiguous. V was shortened by 3 bases and J by 0 bases, with 6 bases between the two germline ends. The CDR3 totals 13 residues. Germline V gene lookup returns CDR1 SGHDN and CDR2 FVKESK. The CDR3 DNA follows: TGTGCCAGCAGCCAGGGCAACTCCTACGAGCAGTACTTC. This encodes CASSQGNSYEQYF.

This chain joins TRBV30 and TRBJ2-7; D remains unclear. The V end lost 1 base, the J end lost 5 bases, and 6 bases lay between the germline ends. This CDR3 has 11 residues. Germline V gene lookup returns CDR1 GTSNPN and CDR2 SVGIG (reference sequence). The CDR3 DNA reads TGTGCCTGGAGTGACTACCACGAGCAGTACTTC. Translated: CAWSDYHEQYF.

The chain carries TRBV9 and TRBJ2-6, with D hard to call. V was shortened by 1 base and J by 0 bases, with 5 bases between the two germline ends. CDR1 is SGDLS and CDR2 is YYNGEE in the germline V gene. The CDR3 contains 15 residues. The CDR3 DNA reads as TGTGCCAGCAGCGTACCCGTCTCTGGGGCCAACGTCCTGACTTTC. It encodes CASSVPVSGANVLTF.

The CDR3: CASSVGNRQETQYF. CDR3 nucleotide sequence: TGTGCCAGCAGCGTAGGGAATAGGCAAGAGACCCAGTACTTC. The chain uses TRBV9 and TRBJ2-5; no definite D call. There are 14 residues in the CDR3. The V gene's germline CDR1 is SGDLS and CDR2 YYNGEE. Trimming removed 0 bases from V and 2 bases from J, with 8 bases in between.

This chain uses TRBV27 with TRBJ2-7, with D hard to call. V was clipped by 5 bases and J by 5 bases, with 7 bases between them. The germline V gene encodes CDR1 MNHEY and CDR2 SMNVEV (reference sequence). This CDR3 is 11 amino acids long. The CDR3: CASSSYNEQYF. CDR3 nucleotides: TGTGCCAGCAGTAGCTATAACGAGCAGTACTTC.

The gene calls are TRBV5-3 and TRBJ2-7; 8 nucleotides align to TRBD1. TRBV5-3 is flagged as an ORF with uncertain function. Germline trimming cut 1 base from V and 3 bases from J; bases unmatched to any gene: 3. This CDR3 is 14 amino acids long. The CDR3 DNA reads TGTGCCAGAAGCTTGCGGGGACAGGACTACGAGCAGTACTTC. It is translated as CARSLRGQDYEQYF.

The gene calls are TRBV6-5 and TRBJ2-7, with TRBD1 as a possible D gene (5 bases). Germline CDR1 and CDR2: MNHEY and SVGAGI. The length of the CDR3 is 14 residues. Deletions cut 2 bases from V and 6 bases from J, with 14 bases between. CDR3 nucleotide sequence: TGTGCCAGCAGTTACGGTAACCAGGGCGTCGAGCAGTACTTC. Protein sequence: CASSYGNQGVEQYF.

This sequence joins TRBV7-9 and TRBJ1-2; 7 bases map to TRBD1. CDR1 and CDR2 (germline): SEHNR, FQNEAQ (reference sequence). This CDR3 is built from 12 residues. With V trimmed by 4 bases and J by 7 bases, 3 bases remained unmatched. CDR3 sequence (DNA): TGTGCCAGCAGCTCACAGGGGTCTGGCTACACCTTC. It translates to CASSSQGSGYTF.

DNA of the CDR3: TGTGCCAGCAGCTTAGCTCAGGGTGGTACTGAAGCTTTCTTT. It encodes CASSLAQGGTEAFF. This chain connects TRBV11-1 to TRBJ1-1, with a possible D match to TRBD1 (5 bases). Trimming removed 0 bases from V and 5 bases from J, with 10 bases in between. Germline V gives CDR1 SGHAT, CDR2 FQDESV (reference sequence). This CDR3 has 14 amino acids.

The V and J genes are TRBV5-1 and TRBJ1-6; no clear D. The ends were cut back, 4 bases at V and 8 bases at J, with 13 bases in the middle. The CDR3 is made up of 14 amino acids. Germline loops: CDR1 SGHRS, CDR2 YFSETQ. Written as DNA, the CDR3 is TGCGCCAGCAGCCCCGAGGGAACGGATTCACCCCTCCACTTT. This sequence encodes CASSPEGTDSPLHF.